This T cell receptor beta chain was observed in a study of blood T cell repertoires in COVID-19. Germline CDR1 SGHAT, CDR2 FQNNGV. Trimming stripped 1 base from V and 5 bases from J, with 13 bases between. The CDR3 runs 15 residues. Source study methods: Researchers report that nucleated cell counts were estimated from reference gene primer amplification. Some clones are missing from TCRdb's copy, which holds only in-frame ones; the method was immunoSEQ multiplex PCR. The DNA gave D and trimming, while V, J and clone size come from that table. The table includes some 75,000 clones, roughly 80% detected once.

This chain uses TRBV11-2 with TRBJ2-3; weak D call: TRBD1 (6 bases). This receptor was taken from a man between 50 and 59 years old with COVID-19, enrolled during active disease. Sequencing was carried out using peripheral blood. The CDR3 loop is CASSLGTAALDTQYF. CDR3 bases: TGTGCCAGCAGCTTAGGGACAGCGGCGCTAGATACGCAGTATTTT.